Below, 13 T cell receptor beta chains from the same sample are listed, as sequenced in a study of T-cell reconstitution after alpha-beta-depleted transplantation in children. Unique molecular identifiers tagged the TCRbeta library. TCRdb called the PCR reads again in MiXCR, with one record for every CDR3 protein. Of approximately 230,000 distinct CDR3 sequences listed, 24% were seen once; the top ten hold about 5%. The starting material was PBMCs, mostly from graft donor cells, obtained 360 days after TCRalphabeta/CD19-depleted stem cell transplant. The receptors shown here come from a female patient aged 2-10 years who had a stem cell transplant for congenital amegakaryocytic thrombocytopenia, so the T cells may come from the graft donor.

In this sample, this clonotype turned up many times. The CDR3 nucleotides are TGCAGCGTTGAACTCCACAGCAACACTGAAGCTTTCTTT. It yields the protein CSVELHSNTEAFF. This chain links TRBV29-1 with TRBJ1-1; D uncertain. The V end was cut by 2 bases, the J end by 2 bases, with 9 bases between. This CDR3 spans 13 amino acids. The germline CDR1 and CDR2 sequences are SQVTM and ANQGSEA.

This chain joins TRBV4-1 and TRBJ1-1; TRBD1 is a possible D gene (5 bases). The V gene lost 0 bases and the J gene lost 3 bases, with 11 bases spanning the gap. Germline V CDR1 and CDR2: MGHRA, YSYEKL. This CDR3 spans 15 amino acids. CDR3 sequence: CASSQDARVDTEAFF. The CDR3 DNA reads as TGCGCCAGCAGCCAAGATGCCAGGGTGGACACTGAAGCTTTCTTT.

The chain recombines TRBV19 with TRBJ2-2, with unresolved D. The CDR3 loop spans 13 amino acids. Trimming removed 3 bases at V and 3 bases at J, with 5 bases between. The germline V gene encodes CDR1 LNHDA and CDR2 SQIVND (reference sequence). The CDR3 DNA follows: TGTGCCAGTAGTATTCCATACACCGGGGAGCTGTTTTTT. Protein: CASSIPYTGELFF.

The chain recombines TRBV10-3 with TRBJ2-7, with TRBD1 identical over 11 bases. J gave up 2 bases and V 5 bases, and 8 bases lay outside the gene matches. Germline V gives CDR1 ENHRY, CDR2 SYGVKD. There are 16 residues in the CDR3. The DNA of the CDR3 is TGTGCCATCAGTATAGGAGGGACAGGGGGAACCTACGAGCAGTACTTC. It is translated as CAISIGGTGGTYEQYF.

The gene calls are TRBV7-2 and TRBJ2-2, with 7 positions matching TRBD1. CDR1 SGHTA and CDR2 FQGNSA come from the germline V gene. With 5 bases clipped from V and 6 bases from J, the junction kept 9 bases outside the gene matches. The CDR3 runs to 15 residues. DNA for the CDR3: TGTGCCAGCAGCCCAACAGGGGTGGTGGCCGGGGAGCTGTTTTTT. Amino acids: CASSPTGVVAGELFF.

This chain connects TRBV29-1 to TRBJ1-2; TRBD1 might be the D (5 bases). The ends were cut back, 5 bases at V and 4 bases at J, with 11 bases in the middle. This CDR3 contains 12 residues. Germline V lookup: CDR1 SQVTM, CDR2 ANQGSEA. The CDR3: CSVYRSPYGYTF. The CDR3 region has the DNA TGCAGCGTTTACAGGTCCCCCTATGGCTACACCTTC. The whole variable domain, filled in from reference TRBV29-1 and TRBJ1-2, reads SAVISQKPSRDICQRGTSLTIQCQVDSQVTMMFWYRQQPGQSLTLIATANQGSEATYESGFVIDKFPISRPNLTFSTLTVSNMSPEDSSIYLCSVYRSPYGYTFGSGTRLTVV.

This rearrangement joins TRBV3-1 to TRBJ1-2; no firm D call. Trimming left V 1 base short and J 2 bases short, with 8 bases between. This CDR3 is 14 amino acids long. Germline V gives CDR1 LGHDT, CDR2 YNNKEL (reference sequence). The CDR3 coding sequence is TGTGCCAGCAGCCAAGTTGGAATCAACTATGGCTACACCTTC. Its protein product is CASSQVGINYGYTF.

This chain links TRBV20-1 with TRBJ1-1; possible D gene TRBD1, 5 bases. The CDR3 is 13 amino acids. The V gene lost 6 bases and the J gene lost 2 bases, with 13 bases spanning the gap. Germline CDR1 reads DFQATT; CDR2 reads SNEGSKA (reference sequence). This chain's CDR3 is CSAPGHGNTEAFF. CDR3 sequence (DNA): TGCAGTGCCCCAGGACACGGCAACACTGAAGCTTTCTTT.

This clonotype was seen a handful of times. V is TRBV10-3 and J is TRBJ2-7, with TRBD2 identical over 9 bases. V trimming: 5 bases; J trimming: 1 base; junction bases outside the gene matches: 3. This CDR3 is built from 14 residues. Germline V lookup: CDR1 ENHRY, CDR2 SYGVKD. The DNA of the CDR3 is TGTGCCATCAGTTTAGCGGGGGCTTCCTACGAGCAGTACTTC. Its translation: CAISLAGASYEQYF.

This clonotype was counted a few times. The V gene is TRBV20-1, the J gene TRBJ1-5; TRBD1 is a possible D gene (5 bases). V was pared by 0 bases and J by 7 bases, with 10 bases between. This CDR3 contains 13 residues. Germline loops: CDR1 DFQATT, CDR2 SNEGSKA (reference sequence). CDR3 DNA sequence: TGCAGTGCTAGAGATGCAGGGCGCCAGCCCCAGCATTTT. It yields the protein CSARDAGRQPQHF.

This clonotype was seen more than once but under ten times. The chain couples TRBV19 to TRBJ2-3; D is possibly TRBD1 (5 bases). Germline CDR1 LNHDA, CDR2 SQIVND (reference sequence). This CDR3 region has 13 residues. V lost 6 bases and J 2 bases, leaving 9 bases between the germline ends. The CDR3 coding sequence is TGTGCCAGTAGCCAAGGGGACACAGATACGCAGTATTTT. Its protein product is CASSQGDTDTQYF.

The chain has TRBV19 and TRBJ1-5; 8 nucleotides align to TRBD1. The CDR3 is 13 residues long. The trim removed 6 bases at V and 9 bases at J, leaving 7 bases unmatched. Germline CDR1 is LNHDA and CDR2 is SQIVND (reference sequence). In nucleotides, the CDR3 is TGTGCCAGTAGGCAGACAGGGGCACGGCCCCAGCATTTT. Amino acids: CASRQTGARPQHF. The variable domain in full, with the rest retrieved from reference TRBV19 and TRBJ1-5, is DGGITQSPKYLFRKEGQNVTLSCEQNLNHDAMYWYRQDPGQGLRLIYYSQIVNDFQKGDIAEGYSVSREKKESFPLTVTSAQKNPTAFYLCASRQTGARPQHFGDGTRLSIL.

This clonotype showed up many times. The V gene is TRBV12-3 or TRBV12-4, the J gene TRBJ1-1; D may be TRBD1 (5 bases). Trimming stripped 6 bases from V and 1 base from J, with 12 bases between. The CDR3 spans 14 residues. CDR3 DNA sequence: TGTGCCAGCAGGCGGGGCGGAGGGAACACTGAAGCTTTCTTT. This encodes CASRRGGGNTEAFF.